The 18 T cell receptor beta chains given below trace back to one sample, sequenced in a study of graft-versus-host responses after intestinal transplantation. TCRdb keeps only in-frame clones here, not all; method: immunoSEQ multiplex PCR. This repertoire shows 23,000 or so clones, 40% found once; its top ten account for around 0.66%. Specimen: alloreactive CD4+ T cells from a mixed lymphocyte reaction culture, collected before intestinal transplant. Subset meaning: CFSE-low proliferating T cells sorted from roughly six-day pre-transplant mixed lymphocyte reaction (GvH or HvG direction). Every receptor here comes from a human patient who received an intestinal transplant.

This chain uses TRBV5-1 with TRBJ2-2; possible D gene TRBD1, 5 bases. Germline V lookup: CDR1 SGHRS, CDR2 YFSETQ. The V and J ends lost 4 bases and 9 bases respectively, with 19 bases between them. The CDR3 extends over 15 amino acids. CDR3 nucleotides: TGCGCCAGCAGCCCCCTAATCGGACATGCTAGGGAGCTGTTTTTT. As protein: CASSPLIGHARELFF.

This clone was picked up a small number of times. V is TRBV27 and J is TRBJ2-2; TRBD2 matches 14 bases. Trimming cost V 5 bases and J 3 bases; bases outside gene matches: 5. The CDR3 sequence is 17 residues long. Germline values: CDR1 MNHEY, CDR2 SMNVEV (reference sequence). The CDR3 is CASSRLAGGPYTGELFF. CDR3 nucleotides: TGTGCCAGCAGTCGACTAGCGGGGGGGCCTTACACCGGGGAGCTGTTTTTT.

This clone was detected only a few times. The V call is TRBV2, the J call TRBJ2-1; perhaps TRBD1 as D (6 bases). V was clipped by 6 bases and J by 3 bases, with 9 bases between them. CDR3 length equals 13 residues. Germline CDR1 and CDR2: SNHLY and FYNNEI. The CDR3 sequence: CASRQGIYNEQFF. CDR3 DNA: TGTGCCAGCAGACAGGGTATCTACAATGAGCAGTTCTTC.

This clone was counted only a few times. The chain carries TRBV2 and TRBJ2-7, with D maybe TRBD2 (7 bases). Trimming cost V 7 bases and J 1 base, with 11 bases left between them. CDR3 length equals 13 residues. From germline, CDR1 is SNHLY and CDR2 FYNNEI. The CDR3 nucleotides are TGTGCCAGCACCGGGGGGCAGTCCTACGAGCAGTACTTC. It translates to CASTGGQSYEQYF.

This sequence joins TRBV5-4 and TRBJ2-7, with D perhaps TRBD2 (6 bases). CDR1 and CDR2 (germline): SGHNT, YYREEE (reference sequence). The CDR3 has 14 residues. V was cut by 4 bases and J by 1 base, with 12 bases left in between. The CDR3 region is CASSLGGVSYEQYF. The CDR3 DNA follows: TGTGCCAGCAGCCTAGGCGGGGTATCCTACGAGCAGTACTTC.

The chain recombines TRBV6-5 with TRBJ2-3; 12 bases agree with TRBD2. V shed 3 bases, J shed 4 bases, and the junction held 5 bases outside the gene matches. Germline V CDR1 and CDR2: MNHEY, SVGAGI. This CDR3 has 16 amino acids. The CDR3 loop reads CASSYWLAGGSDTQYF. The CDR3 region has the DNA TGTGCCAGCAGTTATTGGCTAGCGGGAGGGTCAGATACGCAGTATTTT.

Within the sample, this clone is medium-sized (0.01 to 0.1%). J is TRBJ1-6 and V is TRBV6-5, with TRBD1 as a possible D gene (5 bases). V gave up 10 bases and J gave up 10 bases, with 14 bases separating them. This CDR3 contains 12 residues. The germline CDR1 and CDR2 sequences are MNHEY and SVGAGI. The CDR3 sequence is CATMGGYSPLHF. The CDR3, as DNA: TGTGCCACCATGGGGGGTTACTCACCCCTCCACTTT.

The V call is TRBV11-2, the J call TRBJ2-2, with a tentative D call TRBD2 (5 bases). Trimming pared 1 base from V and 6 bases from J, leaving 6 bases between. The germline gives CDR1 SGHAT, CDR2 FQNNGV. This CDR3 region has 13 residues. The CDR3 DNA follows: TGTGCCAGCAGCTTAGTGCGGGCCGGGGAGCTGTTTTTT. Translation: CASSLVRAGELFF. The variable domain in full, with the rest retrieved from reference TRBV11-2 and TRBJ2-2, is EAGVAQSPRYKIIEKRQSVAFWCNPISGHATLYWYQQILGQGPKLLIQFQNNGVVDDSQLPKDRFSAERLKGVDSTLKIQPAKLEDSAVYLCASSLVRAGELFFGEGSRLTVL.

This clone was found a few times. V and J are TRBV7-2 and TRBJ2-1; TRBD2 aligns across 11 bases. This CDR3 contains 18 residues. Trimming cost V 5 bases and J 5 bases; bases outside gene matches: 14. Germline V gene sequence: CDR1 SGHTA, CDR2 FQGNSA. In DNA form, the CDR3 reads TGTGCCAGCAGCGGGCGGGGATTTAGCGGGAGGGTACACAATGAGCAGTTCTTC. Its translation: CASSGRGFSGRVHNEQFF. The full variable domain, its missing parts supplied by reference TRBV7-2 and TRBJ2-1, is GAGVSQSPSNKVTEKGKDVELRCDPISGHTALYWYRQSLGQGLEFLIYFQGNSAPDKSGLPSDRFSAERTGGSVSTLTIQRTQQEDSAVYLCASSGRGFSGRVHNEQFFGPGTRLTVL.

This rearrangement joins TRBV5-1 to TRBJ2-7, with D possibly TRBD2 on 6 matching bases. From germline, CDR1 is SGHRS and CDR2 YFSETQ. The CDR3 sequence is 13 residues long. The ends were cut back, 0 bases at V and 4 bases at J, with 8 bases in the middle. CDR3 sequence reads: CASSLGLGYEQYF. DNA for the CDR3: TGCGCCAGCAGCTTGGGACTAGGGTACGAGCAGTACTTC.

The rearrangement links TRBV11-3 to TRBJ2-5; TRBD2 agrees at 12 bases. CDR3 length: 15 amino acids. The germline CDR1 and CDR2 sequences are SGHNT and YENEEA. With V trimmed by 5 bases and J by 1 base, 2 bases remained unmatched. Written as DNA, the CDR3 is TGTGCCAGCAGCCAGGGACTAGCGGGCCAAGAGACCCAGTACTTC. Translation: CASSQGLAGQETQYF.

The V call is TRBV5-6, the J call TRBJ2-1, with D hard to call. Germline V CDR1 and CDR2: SGHDT, YYEEEE. There are 11 residues in the CDR3. Deletions cut 2 bases from V and 8 bases from J, with 5 bases between. CDR3 amino acids: CASSLYYEQFF. In DNA, the CDR3 is TGTGCCAGCAGCTTATATTATGAGCAGTTCTTC.

The chain has TRBV11-2 and TRBJ2-5; 8 positions agree with TRBD2. The germline V gene has CDR1 SGHAT and CDR2 FQNNGV. V was clipped by 5 bases and J by 5 bases; unmatched bases: 16. This CDR3 region has 17 residues. In DNA form, the CDR3 reads TGTGCCAGCAGCCAACGGTACGGGGGGGGGCCAGTGGAGACCCAGTACTTC. Translating gives CASSQRYGGGPVETQYF.

This clone has more than one count but fewer than ten. The J gene is TRBJ1-5, the V gene TRBV19; D unclear. Germline V gives CDR1 LNHDA, CDR2 SQIVND (reference sequence). This CDR3 contains 15 residues. Trimming took 3 bases from V and 1 from J, leaving 10 bases between them. CDR3 sequence: CASSIWTGSNQPQHF. The CDR3, as DNA: TGTGCCAGTAGTATTTGGACGGGAAGCAATCAGCCCCAGCATTTT.

In regard to this clone: Different DNA sequences within this sample yield the same CDR3. This sequence joins TRBV11-3 and TRBJ1-6; TRBD1 might be the D (6 bases). Trimming stripped 3 bases from V and 9 bases from J, with 12 bases between. CDR3 size: 14 residues. Per the germline V gene, CDR1 is SGHNT and CDR2 is YENEEA. CDR3 loop: CASSFSRGPSPLHF. CDR3 DNA: TGTGCCAGCAGCTTTTCCAGGGGCCCTTCACCCCTCCACTTT. The whole variable domain, filled in from reference TRBV11-3 and TRBJ1-6, reads EAGVVQSPRYKIIEKKQPVAFWCNPISGHNTLYWYLQNLGQGPELLIRYENEEAVDDSQLPKDRFSAERLKGVDSTLKIQPAELGDSAVYLCASSFSRGPSPLHFGNGTRLTVT.

The J gene is TRBJ2-5, the V gene TRBV28, with a tentative D call TRBD2 (5 bases). The germline gives CDR1 MDHEN, CDR2 SYDVKM. The length of the CDR3 is 16 residues. Trimming stripped 5 bases from V and 11 bases from J, with 27 bases between. The CDR3: CASSIYSGTRVWEQYF. The CDR3 DNA is TGTGCCAGCAGTATATACTCTGGCACTAGAGTGTGGGAGCAGTACTTC.

The chain recombines TRBV6-5 with TRBJ1-4; TRBD1 matches 7 bases. The V and J ends lost 7 bases and 3 bases, in that order; junction bases with no gene match: 5. Germline V CDR1 and CDR2: MNHEY, SVGAGI. The CDR3 runs 14 residues. CDR3 in amino acids: CASTRGQPNEKLFF. The CDR3 DNA reads TGTGCCAGCACAAGGGGACAGCCTAATGAAAAACTGTTTTTT.

In its sample, this clone was seen a few times. J is TRBJ2-7 and V is TRBV6-6; TRBD1 aligns across 8 bases. V was pared by 0 bases and J by 1 base, with 2 bases of the junction left unmatched. In germline, CDR1 is MNHNY, CDR2 SVGAGI (reference sequence). The CDR3 is 15 amino acids. The CDR3 here is CASSYSRQGSYEQYF. In DNA, the CDR3 is TGTGCCAGCAGTTACTCGAGACAGGGGTCCTACGAGCAGTACTTC.